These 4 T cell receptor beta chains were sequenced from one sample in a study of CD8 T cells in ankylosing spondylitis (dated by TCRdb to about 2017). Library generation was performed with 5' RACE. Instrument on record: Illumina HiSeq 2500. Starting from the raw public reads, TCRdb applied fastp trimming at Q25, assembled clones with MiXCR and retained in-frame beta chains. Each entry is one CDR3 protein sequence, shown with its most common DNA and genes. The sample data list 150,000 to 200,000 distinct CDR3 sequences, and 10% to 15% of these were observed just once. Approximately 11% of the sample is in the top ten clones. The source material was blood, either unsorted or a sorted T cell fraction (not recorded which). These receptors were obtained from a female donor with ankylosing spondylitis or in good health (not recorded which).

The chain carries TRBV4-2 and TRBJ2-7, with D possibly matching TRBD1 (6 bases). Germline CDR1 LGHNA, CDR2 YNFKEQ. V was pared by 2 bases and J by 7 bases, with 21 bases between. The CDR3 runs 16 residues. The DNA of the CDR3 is TGTGCCAGCAGCCAAATAGCACAGGGTAGGGAAGGAGAGCAGTACTTC. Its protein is CASSQIAQGREGEQYF.

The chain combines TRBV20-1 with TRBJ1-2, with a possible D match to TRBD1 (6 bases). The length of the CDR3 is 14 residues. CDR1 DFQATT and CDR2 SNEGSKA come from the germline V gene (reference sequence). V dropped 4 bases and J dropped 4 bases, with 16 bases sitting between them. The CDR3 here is CSANEDRRTYGYTF. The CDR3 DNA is TGCAGTGCTAATGAGGACAGACGGACCTATGGCTACACCTTC.

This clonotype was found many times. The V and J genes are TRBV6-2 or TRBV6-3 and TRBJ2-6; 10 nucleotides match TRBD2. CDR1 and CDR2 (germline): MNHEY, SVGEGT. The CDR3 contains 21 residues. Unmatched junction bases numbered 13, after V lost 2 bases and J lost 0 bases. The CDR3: CASSYNPGLAAISSGANVLTF. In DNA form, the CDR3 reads TGTGCCAGCAGTTACAACCCTGGACTAGCGGCTATTAGCTCTGGGGCCAACGTCCTGACTTTC.

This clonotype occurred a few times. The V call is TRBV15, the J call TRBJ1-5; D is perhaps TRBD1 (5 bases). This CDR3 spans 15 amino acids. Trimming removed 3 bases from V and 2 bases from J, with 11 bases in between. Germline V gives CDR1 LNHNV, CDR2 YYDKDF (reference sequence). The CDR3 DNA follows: TGTGCCACCAGCAGCCGGGGGGACGGCAATCAGCCCCAGCATTTT. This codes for CATSSRGDGNQPQHF.